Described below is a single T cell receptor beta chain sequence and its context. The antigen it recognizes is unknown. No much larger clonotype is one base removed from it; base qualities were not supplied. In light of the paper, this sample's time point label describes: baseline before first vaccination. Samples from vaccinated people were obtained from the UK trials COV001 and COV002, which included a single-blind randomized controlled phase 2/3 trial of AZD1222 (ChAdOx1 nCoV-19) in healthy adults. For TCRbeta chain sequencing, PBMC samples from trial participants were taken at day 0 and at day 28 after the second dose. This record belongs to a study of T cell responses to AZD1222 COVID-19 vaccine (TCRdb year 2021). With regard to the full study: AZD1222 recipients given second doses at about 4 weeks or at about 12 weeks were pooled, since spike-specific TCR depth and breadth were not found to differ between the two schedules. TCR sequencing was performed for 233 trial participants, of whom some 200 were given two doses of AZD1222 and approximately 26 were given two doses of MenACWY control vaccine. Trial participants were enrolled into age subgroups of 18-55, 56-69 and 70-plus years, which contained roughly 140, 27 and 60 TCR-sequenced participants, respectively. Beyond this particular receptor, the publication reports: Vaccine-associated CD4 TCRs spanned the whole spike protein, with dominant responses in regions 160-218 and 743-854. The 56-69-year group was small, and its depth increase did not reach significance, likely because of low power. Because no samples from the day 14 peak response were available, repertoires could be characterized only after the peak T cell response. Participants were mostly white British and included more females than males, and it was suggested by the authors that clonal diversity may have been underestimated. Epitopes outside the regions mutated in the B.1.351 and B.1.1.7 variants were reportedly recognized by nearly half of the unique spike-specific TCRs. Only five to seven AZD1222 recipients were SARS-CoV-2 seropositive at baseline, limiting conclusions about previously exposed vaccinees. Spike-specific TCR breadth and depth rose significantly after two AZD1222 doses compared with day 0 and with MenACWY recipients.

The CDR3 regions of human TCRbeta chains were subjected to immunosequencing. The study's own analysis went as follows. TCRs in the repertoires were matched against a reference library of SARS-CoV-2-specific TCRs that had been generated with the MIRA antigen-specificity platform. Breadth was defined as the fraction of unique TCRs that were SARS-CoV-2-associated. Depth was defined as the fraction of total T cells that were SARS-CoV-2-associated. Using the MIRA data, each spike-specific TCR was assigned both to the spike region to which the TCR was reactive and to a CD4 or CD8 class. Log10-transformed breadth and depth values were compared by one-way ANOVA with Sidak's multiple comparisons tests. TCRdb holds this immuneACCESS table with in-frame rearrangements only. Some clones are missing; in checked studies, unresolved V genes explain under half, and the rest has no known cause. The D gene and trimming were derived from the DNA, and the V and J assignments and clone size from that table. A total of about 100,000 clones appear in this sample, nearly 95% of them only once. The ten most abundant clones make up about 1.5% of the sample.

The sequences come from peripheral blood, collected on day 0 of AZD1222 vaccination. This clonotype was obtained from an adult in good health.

The DNA sequence is as follows: TGTGCCAGCAGCCTAATCGGGGGGACTATGAACACTGAAGCTTTCTTT. The encoded protein is CASSLIGGTMNTEAFF. Recombination linked TRBV7-9 to TRBJ1-1; a tentative D call is TRBD1 (5 bases match). Per the germline V gene (reference sequence), SEHNR is the CDR1 and FQNEAQ is the CDR2. V and J are truncated by 5 bases and 0 bases respectively, leaving an intervening sequence of 16 bases. Its CDR3 holds 16 amino acids, cysteine through phenylalanine. The entry retains the CDR3 DNA only, 48 bases that are in frame from base 1. The CDR3 plus the reference TRBV7-9 and TRBJ1-1 genes for the other parts give the full variable domain: DTGVSQNPRHKITKRGQNVTFRCDPISEHNRLYWYRQTLGQGPEFLTYFQNEAQLEKSRLLSDRFSAERPKGSFSTLEIQRTEQGDSAMYLCASSLIGGTMNTEAFFGQGTRLTVV.